The present TCR beta chain was sequenced within a study of blood T cell repertoires in COVID-19 (dated by TCRdb to between 2020 and 2021). As for the study more broadly: Samples from collaborators originated in the United States, Italy and Spain and spanned both the acute and convalescent phases of COVID-19. The samples were drawn from the first 160 participants of the ongoing ImmuneRACE study and from about 1,200 subjects provided by 6 global collaborators. A de-identified subject ID, COVID-19 status, age in years and sex were almost always included in the sample metadata. The material from the prospective study consisted of cDNA or gDNA derived from T cells, B-cell-depleted T cells, or PBMCs. HLA class I and class II types, where available, came from metadata supplied by the sample provider rather than from assay-based typing. Subjects who had been exposed to COVID-19, were actively infected with it, or had recovered from it provided the deeply sampled blood TCRbeta repertoires that made up the dataset. The repertoires were released in a freely available public database intended as a resource for research on the immune response to SARS-CoV-2. What the study reported, not specific to this receptor: The amount of clinical and demographic metadata varied by source and participant and was provided uncurated.

Based on the germline V gene, the CDR1 and CDR2 sequences are SGDLS and YYNGEE. There are 15 amino acids in the CDR3, from cysteine to phenylalanine inclusive. Only the CDR3 part of the read is kept: 45 bases, read in frame from the first base. V ends up 4 bases short and J 4 bases short, with an unmatched junction base count of 8. TCRbeta CDR3 regions were amplified from genomic DNA using the immunoSEQ Assay, a bias-controlled multiplex PCR. Per the original workflow: The number of nucleated cells in each sample was estimated from the amplification of reference gene primers within the assay. To quantify the absolute abundance of each unique TCRbeta CDR3 rearrangement, sequence reads were collapsed and filtered. For each sample, productive Simpson clonality was calculated by taking the square root of Simpson's diversity index across productive rearrangements. As stored in TCRdb, this immuneACCESS dataset retains in-frame rearrangements with V and J assigned. A fraction of the clones does not appear; measured against another copy, unresolved V genes explain less than half of the discrepancy, and the remainder lacks a known reason. D and trimming were read from the DNA, whereas the V and J calls and clone size are those reported in that table. The sample table shows 150,000 to 200,000 clones, and 94% are seen once. The top ten clones comprise 0.6% to 0.9% of the sample.

As for this clone: Its antigen is still unknown. The record has no base qualities; no much larger clone is one base away.

One collaborating source in Seattle enrolled patients while the patients were actively infected and followed the patients over time throughout the course of disease. The collaborating institutions used their own protocols to collect whole blood in K2EDTA tubes. For TCRbeta analysis, collaborators shipped samples as frozen whole blood, isolated PBMCs, or DNA extracted from either of those sample types. This clonotype was obtained from a man aged 25 to 40 with COVID-19, enrolled during active disease. Sequenced: peripheral blood. This chain joins TRBV9 to TRBJ1-2; TRBD1 aligns with 9 central bases. The CDR3 reads as follows: CASSSRGTGTYGYTF. Here is the DNA: TGTGCCAGCAGCTCAAGAGGGACAGGGACCTATGGCTACACCTTC.